These 23 T cell receptor beta chains were sequenced from one sample in a study of T-cell memory formation after mild COVID-19. A single record per CDR3 protein comes from TCRdb applying MiXCR to the 5' RACE reads. This table holds under 600,000 distinct CDR3 sequences, roughly a fifth found once. Sequencing was performed on PBMCs or a T cell subset sorted from them (not recorded which). Receptor source: an adult woman who had mild COVID-19 (a few samples of this study predate the infection). Cell type and time point are not known.

This clonotype was recorded a few times. V is TRBV19 and J is TRBJ2-7; D gene uncertain. Per the germline V gene, CDR1 is LNHDA and CDR2 is SQIVND (reference sequence). The CDR3 covers 14 residues. V lost 3 bases to trimming and J lost 0 bases, with 9 bases between them. Written as DNA, the CDR3 is TGTGCCAGTAGTATGACGAGACACTCCTACGAGCAGTACTTC. Translation gives CASSMTRHSYEQYF. The whole variable domain, remainder taken from reference TRBV19 and TRBJ2-7, is DGGITQSPKYLFRKEGQNVTLSCEQNLNHDAMYWYRQDPGQGLRLIYYSQIVNDFQKGDIAEGYSVSREKKESFPLTVTSAQKNPTAFYLCASSMTRHSYEQYFGPGTRLTVT.

The chain carries TRBV12-3 or TRBV12-4 and TRBJ2-7, with 10 bases matching TRBD2. CDR3 length: 14 amino acids. V was clipped by 5 bases and J by 7 bases; unmatched bases: 8. CDR3: CASSPGLAAMEQYF. The DNA for the CDR3 is TGTGCCAGCAGTCCCGGACTAGCGGCCATGGAGCAGTACTTC.

The chain has TRBV6-5 and TRBJ1-5; D may be TRBD1 (5 bases). The CDR3 contains 13 residues. Germline values: CDR1 MNHEY, CDR2 SVGAGI. V lost 7 bases to trimming and J lost 7 bases, with 14 bases between them. In nucleotides, the CDR3 is TGTGCCAGCAACGCGGGGGGAGGACAGCCCCAGCATTTT. Encoded protein: CASNAGGGQPQHF.

The V call is TRBV29-1, the J call TRBJ2-5; TRBD1 might be the D (5 bases). Per germline, CDR1 SQVTM and CDR2 ANQGSEA. Trimming removed 0 bases from V and 4 bases from J, with 12 bases in between. This CDR3 region has 14 residues. The CDR3 DNA reads as TGCAGCGTTGAAGATCAGGGCAGAATAGAGACCCAGTACTTC. Its translation is CSVEDQGRIETQYF.

This rearrangement joins TRBV9 to TRBJ1-6; D is ambiguous. Per germline, CDR1 SGDLS and CDR2 YYNGEE. The CDR3 is 14 amino acids. V lost 0 bases and J lost 7, with 8 bases in between. CDR3 DNA: TGTGCCAGCAGCGTAGGCGTCAGCAATTCACCCCTCCACTTT. Its protein product is CASSVGVSNSPLHF.

The rearrangement uses TRBV7-6 and TRBJ2-2; 7 bases align to TRBD2. Germline CDR1 and CDR2: SGHVS and FNYEAQ. After removal of 5 bases from V and 6 bases from J, the junction contained 12 bases not matched to a gene. The CDR3 length is 16 residues. CDR3 DNA: TGTGCCAGCAGCCTCACCCTGAGTCGGGGGGCCGGGGAGCTGTTTTTT. Its translation is CASSLTLSRGAGELFF.

The table lists this clonotype with a few counts. This chain connects TRBV18 to TRBJ1-6; tentatively, D is TRBD1 (6 bases). V gave up 2 bases and J gave up 0 bases, with 8 bases separating them. The CDR3 spans 16 residues. The V gene's germline CDR1 is KGHSH and CDR2 LQKENI. The CDR3 reads CASSPLDSSYNSPLHF. The CDR3 nucleotides read TGTGCCAGCTCACCATTGGACAGCTCCTATAATTCACCCCTCCACTTT. Variable domain in full (rest from reference TRBV18 and TRBJ1-6): NAGVMQNPRHLVRRRGQEARLRCSPMKGHSHVYWYRQLPEEGLKFMVYLQKENIIDESGMPKERFSAEFPKEGPSILRIQQVVRGDSAAYFCASSPLDSSYNSPLHFGNGTRLTVT.

This clonotype was found many times. V is TRBV25-1 and J is TRBJ2-7; 9 bases line up with TRBD1. Germline V gene sequence: CDR1 MGHDK, CDR2 SYGVNS. V lost 5 bases, J lost 6 bases, and 11 bases stayed unmatched. There are 15 residues in the CDR3. The CDR3 nucleotides are TGTGCCAGCAGTTCTCACAGGGGGCTCAGACTCGAGCAGTACTTC. It is translated as CASSSHRGLRLEQYF.

This rearrangement joins TRBV20-1 to TRBJ2-7, with 9 nucleotides matching TRBD2. The CDR3 consists of 14 residues. Germline CDR1 and CDR2: DFQATT and SNEGSKA (reference sequence). This CDR3 is CSGILAGVGYEQYF. The CDR3 bases are TGCAGCGGAATCTTAGCGGGAGTTGGGTACGAGCAGTACTTC.

The chain has TRBV29-1 and TRBJ2-5; the match to TRBD1 covers 11 bases. The ends lost 5 bases at V and 5 bases at J; junction bases unmatched: 7. CDR1 SQVTM and CDR2 ANQGSEA come from the germline V gene. This CDR3 contains 14 residues. DNA for the CDR3: TGCAGCGTTCCCCGGACAGGGGGCGCGGAGACCCAGTACTTC. Its protein product is CSVPRTGGAETQYF.

This clonotype has a count of ten or more. A junction boundary mismatches the germline segment, possibly from a read error. The chain has TRBV5-1 and TRBJ1-1; unclear D gene. The germline V gene has CDR1 SGHRS and CDR2 YFSETQ. This CDR3 has 14 amino acids. Written as DNA, the CDR3 is TGTGCCAGCAGCTTAGGTCCCGTGAACACTGAAGCTTTCTTT. It translates to CASSLGPVNTEAFF.

The J gene is TRBJ1-1, the V gene TRBV12-3 or TRBV12-4, with no clear D. V was pared by 4 bases and J by 10 bases, with 13 bases between. The CDR3 runs to 12 residues. CDR3 DNA sequence: TGTGCCAGCAGTTCCCAAGGTCCGGGAGCTTTCTTT. Translating gives CASSSQGPGAFF.

This rearrangement joins TRBV4-2 to TRBJ1-2, with D possibly matching TRBD1 (5 bases). Trimming left V 0 bases short and J 4 bases short, with 12 bases between. The germline V gene encodes CDR1 LGHNA and CDR2 YNFKEQ. CDR3 length equals 15 residues. The CDR3 loop is CASSQDQGTSYGYTF. The CDR3 nucleotides read TGTGCCAGCAGCCAAGATCAGGGCACGAGCTATGGCTACACCTTC.

This clonotype has at least ten counts. The CDR3 sequence: CASSSTGRGHTEAFF. The CDR3, as DNA: TGTGCCAGCAGCTCGACAGGAAGAGGGCACACTGAAGCTTTCTTT. The gene calls are TRBV7-2 and TRBJ1-1; D possibly corresponds to TRBD1 (6 bases). This CDR3 region has 15 residues. The germline V and J ends were trimmed by 4 bases and 3 bases, with 15 bases remaining between them. Germline-derived CDR1 and CDR2 are SGHTA and FQGNSA.

The V call is TRBV29-1, the J call TRBJ1-5; 7 positions match TRBD1. The CDR3 extends over 14 amino acids. V was clipped by 6 bases and J by 1 base; unmatched bases: 6. Germline CDR1 reads SQVTM; CDR2 reads ANQGSEA. CDR3: CSVRQGTSNQPQHF. The CDR3 DNA is TGCAGCGTCCGACAGGGTACGAGCAATCAGCCCCAGCATTTT.

CDR3 sequence reads: CAWSGQLGEAFF. CDR3 bases: TGTGCCTGGAGTGGACAGTTGGGTGAAGCTTTCTTT. V and J are TRBV30 and TRBJ1-1, with D perhaps matching TRBD1 (5 bases). This CDR3 comprises 12 residues. Trimming took off 1 base at V and 7 bases at J, with 10 bases between the two ends. Germline loops: CDR1 GTSNPN, CDR2 SVGIG (reference sequence).

The chain uses TRBV29-1 and TRBJ2-1; no clear D. CDR3 size: 13 residues. The V and J ends lost 3 bases and 1 base respectively, with 7 bases between them. Germline V gene lookup returns CDR1 SQVTM and CDR2 ANQGSEA. The CDR3 here is CSVEGGSYNEQFF. CDR3 DNA sequence: TGCAGCGTTGAGGGTGGTTCCTACAATGAGCAGTTCTTC.

The chain uses TRBV29-1 and TRBJ1-5; TRBD1 aligns across 7 bases. Trimming took 6 bases from V and 2 from J; bases not matched to a gene: 7. The CDR3 runs 14 residues. Germline V gene data show CDR1 as SQVTM and CDR2 as ANQGSEA. The CDR3 spells CSVRAGGGNQPQHF. In nucleotides, the CDR3 is TGCAGCGTACGAGCAGGGGGAGGCAATCAGCCCCAGCATTTT.

This clonotype was picked up many times. This chain joins TRBV24-1 and TRBJ2-3; 8 positions match TRBD1. The CDR3 consists of 17 residues. V shed 2 bases and J 4 bases; nucleotides not matched to a gene: 10. Per the germline V gene, CDR1 is KGHDR and CDR2 is SFDVKD. CDR3 region: CATSDSRTGWSADTQYF. Written as DNA, the CDR3 is TGTGCCACCAGTGATTCTCGGACAGGGTGGTCCGCAGATACGCAGTATTTT.

This clonotype was detected ten times or more. The V call is TRBV4-2, the J call TRBJ2-7; 8 nucleotides align to TRBD2. The CDR3 has 18 amino acids. J gave up 2 bases and V 0 bases, and 12 bases lay outside the gene matches. Germline V gene sequence: CDR1 LGHNA, CDR2 YNFKEQ. CDR3 residues: CASSQDLGSGGPPYEQYF. The CDR3 DNA sequence: TGTGCCAGCAGCCAAGATCTGGGGAGCGGGGGACCTCCCTACGAGCAGTACTTC.

The rearrangement uses TRBV4-3 and TRBJ2-3; D possibly uses TRBD1 or TRBD2 (5 bases each). The CDR3 spans 16 residues. Germline V gene lookup returns CDR1 LGHNA and CDR2 YSLEER. The germline V and J ends were trimmed by 2 bases and 0 bases, with 12 bases remaining between them. The CDR3 DNA is TGCGCCAGCAGCCAAAGACCGGGACCCAGCACAGATACGCAGTATTTT. Amino acids: CASSQRPGPSTDTQYF.

This clonotype was detected a few times. The rearrangement joins TRBV4-1 to TRBJ2-7; D remains unclear. V was shortened by 2 bases and J by 2 bases, with 10 bases between the two germline ends. The CDR3 spans 14 residues. Germline CDR1 and CDR2: MGHRA and YSYEKL. The CDR3 protein is CASSQHQIPYEQYF. The CDR3 DNA reads as TGCGCCAGCAGCCAACACCAGATACCCTACGAGCAGTACTTC.

A few counts support this clonotype. The chain links TRBV12-3 or TRBV12-4 to TRBJ1-3; D not resolved. Trimming took 0 bases from V and 4 from J, leaving 10 bases between them. The CDR3 extends over 15 amino acids. In nucleotides, the CDR3 is TGTGCCAGCAGTTTAGCAATAGGCACCGGAAACACCATATATTTT. It yields the protein CASSLAIGTGNTIYF.